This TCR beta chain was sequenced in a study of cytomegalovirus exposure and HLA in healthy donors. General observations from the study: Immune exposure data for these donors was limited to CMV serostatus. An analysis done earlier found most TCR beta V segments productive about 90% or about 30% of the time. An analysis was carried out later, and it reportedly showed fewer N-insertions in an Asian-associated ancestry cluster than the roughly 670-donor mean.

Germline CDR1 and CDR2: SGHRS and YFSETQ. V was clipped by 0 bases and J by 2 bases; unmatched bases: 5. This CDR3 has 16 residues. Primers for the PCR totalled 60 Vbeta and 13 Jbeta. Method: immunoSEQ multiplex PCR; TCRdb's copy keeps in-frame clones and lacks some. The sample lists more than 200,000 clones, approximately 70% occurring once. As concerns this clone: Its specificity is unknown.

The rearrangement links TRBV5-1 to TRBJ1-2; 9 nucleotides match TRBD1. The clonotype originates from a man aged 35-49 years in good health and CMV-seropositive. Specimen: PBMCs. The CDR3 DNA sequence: TGCGCCAGCAGCTTGGAGGGACAGGGCGCGAACTATGGCTACACCTTC. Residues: CASSLEGQGANYGYTF.